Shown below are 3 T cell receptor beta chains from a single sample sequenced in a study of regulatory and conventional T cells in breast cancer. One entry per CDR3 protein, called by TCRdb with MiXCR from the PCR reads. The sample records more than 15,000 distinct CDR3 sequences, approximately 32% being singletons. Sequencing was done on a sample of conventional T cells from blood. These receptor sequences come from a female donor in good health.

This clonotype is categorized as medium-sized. This CDR3 reads CASSQVRANEQFF. CDR3 in DNA: TGCGCCAGCAGCCAAGTCAGGGCTAATGAGCAGTTCTTC. The rearrangement uses TRBV4-1 and TRBJ2-1; D might be TRBD1 (5 bases). Germline CDR1 and CDR2: MGHRA and YSYEKL. This CDR3 is 13 amino acids long. V shed 1 base and J shed 7 bases, with 8 bases lying between them.

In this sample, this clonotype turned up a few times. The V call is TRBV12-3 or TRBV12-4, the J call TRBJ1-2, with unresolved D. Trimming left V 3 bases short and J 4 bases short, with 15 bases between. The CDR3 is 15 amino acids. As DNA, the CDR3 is TGTGCCAGCAGTTTTGCAGGAGGGTCGACCTATGGCTACACCTTC. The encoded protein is CASSFAGGSTYGYTF.

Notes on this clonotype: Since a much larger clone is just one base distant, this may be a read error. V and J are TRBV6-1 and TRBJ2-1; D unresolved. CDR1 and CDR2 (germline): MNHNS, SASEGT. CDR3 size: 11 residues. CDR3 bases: TGTGCCAGCAGTGAATACAATGAGCTGTTCTTC. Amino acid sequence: CASSEYNELFF.